The source of this TCR beta chain is a study of T cells in Graves' hyperthyroidism and ophthalmopathy (dated by TCRdb to the late 2010s). For the wider study: A discovery cohort of about 95 patients, roughly 43 with Graves' ophthalmopathy and over 55 with stable Graves' hyperthyroidism, was used to find distinguishing TCR V-J signatures. After blood sampling, hyperthyroidism patients were treated with methimazole at a starting dose of 30 mg daily, and ophthalmopathy patients were treated with high-dose intravenous methylprednisolone. For training and testing, the 80 to 100 patients in the discovery cohort were randomly divided in a 7:3 ratio. In six Graves' hyperthyroidism patients, the study also compared T-cell repertoires from thyroid tissue with T-cell repertoires from blood. Prospective prediction of ophthalmopathy was tested in an independent validation cohort of approximately 19 hyperthyroidism patients and 17 patients who later progressed to ophthalmopathy. TCR Vbeta CDR3 sequencing of roughly 140 peripheral blood samples (43 ophthalmopathy, 75 to 85 hyperthyroidism and roughly 17 progressor patients) is reported in the paper.

Amplification of TCR beta CDR3 regions was carried out from RNA transcripts. The TCR CDR3 was subjected to a first round of RT-PCR using the HTBI primer set and the Qiagen OneStep RT-PCR kit. Libraries were constructed in a second round of multiplex PCR, after which size selection and purification were carried out. Libraries were sequenced paired-end with 100 bp reads on an Illumina HiSeq2000. On the study's bioinformatics: SOAPnuke was used to process the raw data, removing reads that contained adapters or uncalled bases, had a mean Phred below 15, or lacked an exact match to the constant primer or identifier. COPE v1.2.5 was used to merge the high-quality paired reads, and each unique nucleotide sequence was defined as a clonotype. MiTCR v1.1 was used to align clonotypes to the IMGT TRBV, TRBD and TRBJ reference segments. The analysis was restricted to V-J combinations with a frequency above 0.0001, which together covered approximately 99% of the repertoires. The TCS score was defined as the ratio of F50 (clonal expansion) to E x V (chaos), calculated using BLOSUM62-based TCRdist between CDR3 peptides within each V-J. Welch's t-statistics and random forest reduced 500 to 550 V-J features to 13, which were used in a naive Bayes classifier (R e1071). The similarity between thyroid and blood repertoires was quantified using the Morisita-Horn index. Starting from the raw public reads, TCRdb applied fastp trimming at Q25, assembled clones with MiXCR and retained in-frame beta chains. Here each entry gathers all rows of one CDR3 protein and keeps the most common genes and DNA. TCRdb's processing, not the authors', yielded these V and J calls. This sample lists 450,000 to 700,000 distinct CDR3 sequences; approximately 44% were detected once. The ten most abundant clones make up around 20% of the sample.

Relative to germline, V is missing 1 base and J is missing 0 bases, with 5 bases of the junction outside any gene match. The CDR3, cysteine through phenylalanine, is 18 amino acids long. Only the CDR3 part of the read is kept: 54 bases, read in frame from the first base. CDR1 and CDR2 were assigned from the germline V gene as KGHSH and LQKENI. The study at large found these results: Most expanded thyroid clonotypes (frequency above 0.001) were also detected in blood, suggesting blood repertoires may reflect thyroid immune responses. During validation, the model predicted progression to ophthalmopathy a median of about 6.3 months ahead of onset, with around 65% sensitivity and almost 75% specificity. Sample size was not statistically predetermined, and investigators were not blinded to group allocation. In cross-validation, a model built on a 13 V-J signature told ophthalmopathy apart from stable hyperthyroidism with just under 90% sensitivity and around 83% specificity, and in testing the same model reached 80%/75%.

Patients with uncontrolled infections, other autoimmune diseases, pregnancy or lactation were excluded. Diagnoses relied on clinical symptoms, serum thyroxine and TRAb, thyroid ultrasound and orbital computed tomography. Trizol reagent was used to extract total RNA, and RNA quality was then checked on an Agilent 2100 Bioanalyzer. About this clonotype: Its antigen specificity is not known. Per-base quality was not reported, and no clone a single base away is much larger than it.

The specimen was peripheral blood or thyroid tissue (not recorded which). This sequence was found in an adult woman with Graves' disease, either hyperthyroidism or ophthalmopathy (not recorded which). The rearrangement combines TRBV18 with TRBJ2-6; 8 bases in the middle match TRBD1. Here is the DNA: TGTGCCAGCTCACCACGCACAGGGGGTTACTCTGGGGCCAACGTCCTGACTTTC. Protein translation: CASSPRTGGYSGANVLTF.